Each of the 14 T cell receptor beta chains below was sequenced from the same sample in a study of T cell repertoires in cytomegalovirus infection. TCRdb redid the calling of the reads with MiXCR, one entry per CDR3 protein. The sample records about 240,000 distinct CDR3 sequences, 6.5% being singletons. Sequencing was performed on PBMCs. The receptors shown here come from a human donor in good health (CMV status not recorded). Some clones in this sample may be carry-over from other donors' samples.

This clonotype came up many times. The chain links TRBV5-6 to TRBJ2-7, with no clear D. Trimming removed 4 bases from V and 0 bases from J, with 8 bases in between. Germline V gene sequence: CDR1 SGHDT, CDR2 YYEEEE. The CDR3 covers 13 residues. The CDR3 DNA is TGTGCCAGCAGCGCGTGGGACTCCTACGAGCAGTACTTC. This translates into CASSAWDSYEQYF. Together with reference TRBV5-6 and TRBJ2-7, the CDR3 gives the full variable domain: DAGVTQSPTHLIKTRGQQVTLRCSPKSGHDTVSWYQQALGQGPQFIFQYYEEEERQRGNFPDRFSGHQFPNYSSELNVNALLLGDSALYLCASSAWDSYEQYFGPGTRLTVT.

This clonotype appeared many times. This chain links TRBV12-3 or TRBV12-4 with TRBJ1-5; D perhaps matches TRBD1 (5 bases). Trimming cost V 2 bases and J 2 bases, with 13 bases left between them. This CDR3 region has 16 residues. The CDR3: CASSLSRGAGNQPQHF. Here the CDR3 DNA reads TGTGCCAGCAGTTTAAGCCGAGGGGCTGGCAATCAGCCCCAGCATTTT.

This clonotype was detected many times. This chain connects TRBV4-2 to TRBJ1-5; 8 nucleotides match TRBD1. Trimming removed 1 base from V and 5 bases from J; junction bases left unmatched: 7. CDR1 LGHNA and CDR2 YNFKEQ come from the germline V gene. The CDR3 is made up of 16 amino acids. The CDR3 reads CASSQATGQGDQPQHF. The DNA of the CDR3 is TGTGCCAGCAGCCAAGCAACAGGACAGGGAGATCAGCCCCAGCATTTT.

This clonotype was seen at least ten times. The CDR3 loop is CASSRTVTRYGYTF. The CDR3 DNA sequence: TGTGCCAGCAGCCGGACAGTGACCCGATATGGCTACACCTTC. V is TRBV27 and J is TRBJ1-2; tentatively, D is TRBD1 (6 bases). Trimming took off 6 bases at V and 5 bases at J, with 16 bases between the two ends. Germline V gene data show CDR1 as MNHEY and CDR2 as SMNVEV (reference sequence). The CDR3 spans 14 residues.

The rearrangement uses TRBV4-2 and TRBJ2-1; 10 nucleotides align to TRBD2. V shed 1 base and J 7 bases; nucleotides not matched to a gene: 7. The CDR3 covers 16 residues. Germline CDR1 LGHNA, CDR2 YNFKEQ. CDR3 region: CASSQALAGGWNEQFF. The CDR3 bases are TGTGCCAGCAGCCAAGCATTAGCGGGGGGTTGGAATGAGCAGTTCTTC.

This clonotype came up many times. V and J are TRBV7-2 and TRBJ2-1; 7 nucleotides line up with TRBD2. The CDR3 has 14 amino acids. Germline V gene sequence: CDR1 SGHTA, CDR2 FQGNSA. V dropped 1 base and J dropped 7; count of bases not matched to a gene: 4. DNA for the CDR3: TGTGCCAGCAGCTTAGACGGGGGGTTAAATGAGCAGTTCTTC. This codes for CASSLDGGLNEQFF.

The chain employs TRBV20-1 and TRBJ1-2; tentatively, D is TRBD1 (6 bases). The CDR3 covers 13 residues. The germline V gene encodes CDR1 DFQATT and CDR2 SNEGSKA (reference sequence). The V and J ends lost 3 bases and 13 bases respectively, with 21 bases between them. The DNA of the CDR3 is TGCAGTGCTAGGCCTCCTGACAGGATCTTGTTCACCTTC. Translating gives CSARPPDRILFTF.

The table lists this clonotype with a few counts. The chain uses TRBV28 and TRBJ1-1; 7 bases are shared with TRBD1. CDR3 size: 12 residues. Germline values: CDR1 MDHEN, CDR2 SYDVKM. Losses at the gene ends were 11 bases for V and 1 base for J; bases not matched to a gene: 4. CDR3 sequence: CASGTANTEAFF. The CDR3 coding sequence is TGTGCCTCCGGGACAGCGAACACTGAAGCTTTCTTT.

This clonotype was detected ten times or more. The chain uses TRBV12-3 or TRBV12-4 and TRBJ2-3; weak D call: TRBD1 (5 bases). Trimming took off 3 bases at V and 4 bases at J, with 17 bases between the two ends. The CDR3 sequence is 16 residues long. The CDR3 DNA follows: TGTGCCAGCAGTTTGTTAGGGGCGTATGAAGCAGATACGCAGTATTTT. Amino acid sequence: CASSLLGAYEADTQYF.

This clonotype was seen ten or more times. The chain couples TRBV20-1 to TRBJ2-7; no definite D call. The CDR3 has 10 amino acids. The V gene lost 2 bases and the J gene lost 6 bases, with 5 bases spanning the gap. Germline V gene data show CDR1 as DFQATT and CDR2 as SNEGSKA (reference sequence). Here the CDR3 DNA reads TGCAGTGCTAGAATCCGCGAGCAGTACTTC. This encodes CSARIREQYF.

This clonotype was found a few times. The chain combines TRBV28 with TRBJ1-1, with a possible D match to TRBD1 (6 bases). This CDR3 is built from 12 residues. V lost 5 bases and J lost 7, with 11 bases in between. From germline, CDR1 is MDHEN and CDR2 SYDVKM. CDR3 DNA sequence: TGTGCCAGCAGTCGAACAGGGCTTGAAGCTTTCTTT. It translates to CASSRTGLEAFF.

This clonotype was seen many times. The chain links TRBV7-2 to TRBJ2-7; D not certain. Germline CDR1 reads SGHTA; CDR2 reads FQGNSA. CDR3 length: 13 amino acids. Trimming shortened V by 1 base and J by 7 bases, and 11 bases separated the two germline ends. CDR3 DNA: TGTGCCAGCAGCTTAGTCACGGCTCGAGAGCAGTACTTC. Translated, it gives CASSLVTAREQYF.

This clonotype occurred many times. CDR3 sequence: CASSLQGRMNTEAFF. CDR3 coding DNA: TGTGCCAGCAGCCTACAGGGACGGATGAACACTGAAGCTTTCTTT. The rearrangement links TRBV7-9 to TRBJ1-1; TRBD1 might be the D (6 bases). Trimming removed 5 bases from V and 0 bases from J, with 13 bases in between. The CDR3 spans 15 residues. CDR1 and CDR2 (germline): SEHNR, FQNEAQ (reference sequence). The full variable domain, with the rest looked up from reference TRBV7-9 and TRBJ1-1, is DTGVSQNPRHKITKRGQNVTFRCDPISEHNRLYWYRQTLGQGPEFLTYFQNEAQLEKSRLLSDRFSAERPKGSFSTLEIQRTEQGDSAMYLCASSLQGRMNTEAFFGQGTRLTVV.

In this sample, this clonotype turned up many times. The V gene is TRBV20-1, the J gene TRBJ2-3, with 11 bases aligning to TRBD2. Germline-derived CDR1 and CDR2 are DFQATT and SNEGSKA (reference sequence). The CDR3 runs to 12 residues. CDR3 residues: CTTSGGTDTQYF. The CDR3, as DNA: TGCACGACTAGCGGGGGCACAGATACGCAGTATTTT.